What follows are 15 T cell receptor beta chains derived from one specimen sequenced in a study of a mutant IDH1 vaccine in newly diagnosed glioma. The time point was: week 23, last vaccination. Each dose of the vaccine consisted of 300 ug of mutant IDH1 20-mer peptide, with topical imiquimod. Generated by immunoSEQ multiplex PCR, the TCRdb table keeps only in-frame clones and is missing some. The data show about 33,000 clones, 88% seen once. The antigens these receptors bind are not known. This material consisted of PBMCs, taken from a glioma patient whose treatment included an IDH1 peptide vaccine. The source is a man aged 35-49 years with glioma.

The chain recombines TRBV18 with TRBJ1-2; D gene unclear. The CDR3 spans 14 residues. In germline, CDR1 is KGHSH, CDR2 LQKENI. Trimming took off 3 bases at V and 4 bases at J, with 12 bases between the two ends. The CDR3 spells CASSPLDRSYGYTF. The CDR3 bases are TGTGCCAGCTCACCCCTGGACCGAAGCTATGGCTACACCTTC.

V usage is TRBV1 and J usage is TRBJ1-1; TRBD1 was called by the table and not checked on the DNA. TRBV1 is reported as a pseudogene. The CDR3 covers 18 residues. The CDR3 DNA follows: TGCACCAGCAGCCGAAGGACAGGGAGTCTTCTGATGAACACTGAAGCTTTCTTT. Its protein product is CTSSRRTGSLLMNTEAFF.

The chain links TRBV7-9 to TRBJ2-2, with 9 bases fitting TRBD2. The CDR3 contains 17 residues. CDR1 is SEHNR, CDR2 FQNEAQ, per germline (reference sequence). Trimming took 1 base from V and 7 from J; bases not matched to a gene: 10. CDR3 residues: CASSLGAQREDGGELFF. CDR3 sequence (DNA): TGTGCCAGCAGCTTAGGGGCCCAGCGGGAGGACGGCGGGGAGCTGTTTTTT.

The chain employs TRBV6-1 and TRBJ1-2; D perhaps matches TRBD1 (5 bases). The V gene's germline CDR1 is MNHNS and CDR2 SASEGT. V was trimmed by 1 base and J by 6 bases, leaving 15 bases between them. This CDR3 is built from 15 residues. This CDR3 reads CASSEDAQARDGYTF. CDR3 DNA: TGTGCCAGCAGTGAAGATGCGCAGGCCAGGGATGGCTACACCTTC.

V usage is TRBV7-9 and J usage is TRBJ2-5, with no clear D. Trimming cost V 5 bases and J 1 base, with 14 bases left between them. CDR1 and CDR2 from the germline V gene are SEHNR and FQNEAQ (reference sequence). This CDR3 is built from 15 residues. The CDR3 loop reads CASSRMMNSQETQYF. The CDR3 DNA reads TGTGCCAGCAGCCGTATGATGAACAGCCAAGAGACCCAGTACTTC.

The chain recombines TRBV10-3 with TRBJ1-1; 11 positions match TRBD1. This CDR3 region has 16 residues. Trimming took 9 bases from V and 4 from J; bases not matched to a gene: 13. Per germline, CDR1 ENHRY and CDR2 SYGVKD. CDR3 region: CAIRGGQGAVGTEAFF. In nucleotides, the CDR3 is TGTGCCATAAGAGGAGGACAGGGGGCGGTAGGCACTGAAGCTTTCTTT.

The chain combines TRBV6-5 with TRBJ1-4; 7 bases fit TRBD1. The V gene end was trimmed by 11 bases and the J gene end by 4 bases; junction bases not matched to a gene: 10. Germline V gene sequence: CDR1 MNHEY, CDR2 SVGAGI. The CDR3 is made up of 14 amino acids. The CDR3 coding sequence is TGTGCCGCTCGCCGACAGGGCGGTAATGAAAAACTGTTTTTT. As protein: CAARRQGGNEKLFF.

V is TRBV5-4 and J is TRBJ1-1, with TRBD1 matching over 7 bases. This CDR3 region has 15 residues. The V segment lost 4 bases and the J segment 2 bases; nucleotides outside the gene matches: 8. CDR1 is SGHNT, CDR2 YYREEE, per germline (reference sequence). CDR3 bases: TGTGCCAGCAGCCGGGGACAGCAACTTAACACTGAAGCTTTCTTT. Translation gives CASSRGQQLNTEAFF.

The chain combines TRBV10-2 with TRBJ1-1, with a weak D call TRBD1 (6 bases). CDR1 and CDR2 (germline): WSHSY, SAAADI. The CDR3 is made up of 14 amino acids. Trimming removed 2 bases at V and 1 base at J, with 8 bases between. CDR3 DNA: TGCGCCAGCAGTGAGGCAGGGGAGAACACTGAAGCTTTCTTT. This sequence encodes CASSEAGENTEAFF.

The chain couples TRBV11-2 to TRBJ2-3; tentatively, D is TRBD2 (6 bases). CDR1 and CDR2 from the germline V gene are SGHAT and FQNNGV. V was trimmed by 0 bases and J by 6 bases, leaving 7 bases between them. This CDR3 is built from 13 residues. The CDR3 DNA follows: TGTGCCAGCAGCTTAGATCGGGGGGATACGCAGTATTTT. Translating it yields CASSLDRGDTQYF. Filled out from reference TRBV11-2 and TRBJ2-3, the complete variable domain reads EAGVAQSPRYKIIEKRQSVAFWCNPISGHATLYWYQQILGQGPKLLIQFQNNGVVDDSQLPKDRFSAERLKGVDSTLKIQPAKLEDSAVYLCASSLDRGDTQYFGPGTRLTVL.

V gene TRBV6-1 combines with J gene TRBJ2-7, with D possibly being TRBD1 or TRBD2 (5 bases each). The V end lost 3 bases, the J end lost 12 bases, and 15 bases lay between the germline ends. CDR1 and CDR2 from the germline V gene are MNHNS and SASEGT. The CDR3 sequence is 12 residues long. CDR3 sequence: CASSERAGGAYF. The CDR3 DNA follows: TGTGCCAGCAGTGAGCGGGCCGGTGGGGCGTACTTC.

The rearrangement links TRBV12-2 to TRBJ2-3; the tabulated D call, TRBD2, remains unverified against the DNA. TRBV12-2 is flagged as a pseudogene. CDR3 length: 19 residues. CDR3 residues: CASRPLLAGSRGGTDTQYF. The CDR3 DNA follows: TGTGCAAGTCGCCCGCTTCTAGCGGGATCGAGGGGGGGCACAGATACGCAGTATTTT.

Concerning this clone: The same CDR3 also results from other DNA sequences found in this sample. The V and J genes are TRBV6-1 and TRBJ2-7; 9 bases agree with TRBD1. J was trimmed by 2 bases and V by 6 bases; bases with no gene match: 2. The CDR3 runs 13 residues. Germline V gene lookup returns CDR1 MNHNS and CDR2 SASEGT. DNA of the CDR3: TGTGCCAGCAGCGGACAGGGGCCCTACGAGCAGTACTTC. This encodes CASSGQGPYEQYF.

The chain carries TRBV4-2 and TRBJ2-7; 10 bases align to TRBD2. Germline trimming cut 0 bases from V and 6 bases from J; bases unmatched to any gene: 5. Germline V gene data show CDR1 as LGHNA and CDR2 as YNFKEQ. There are 15 residues in the CDR3. As DNA, the CDR3 is TGTGCCAGCAGCCAAGATTTAGCGGGAGGCCCCGAGCAGTACTTC. As protein: CASSQDLAGGPEQYF.

The chain recombines TRBV5-4 with TRBJ1-2; D gene ambiguous. The CDR3 consists of 13 residues. Trimming left V 3 bases short and J 4 bases short, with 10 bases between. Germline CDR1 reads SGHNT; CDR2 reads YYREEE (reference sequence). In DNA form, the CDR3 reads TGTGCCAGCAGCTCGGGAGGCTTCTATGGCTACACCTTC. Protein product: CASSSGGFYGYTF. The whole variable domain, remainder taken from reference TRBV5-4 and TRBJ1-2, is ETGVTQSPTHLIKTRGQQVTLRCSSQSGHNTVSWYQQALGQGPQFIFQYYREEENGRGNFPPRFSGLQFPNYSSELNVNALELDDSALYLCASSSGGFYGYTFGSGTRLTVV.